A single sample is the source of the 3 T cell receptor beta chains below, sequenced in a study of T cells after yellow fever vaccination. TCRdb re-derived calls from the 5' RACE reads in MiXCR, one entry per CDR3 protein. The sample has a few hundred thousand distinct CDR3 sequences; roughly 4% are singletons. The sequences come from PBMCs, collected 5 days after the yellow fever booster vaccination. The receptor source for this set is a man between 18 and 35 years old who received the YFV17D yellow fever vaccine.

The rearrangement joins TRBV20-1 to TRBJ1-1; D possibly corresponds to TRBD1 (5 bases). This CDR3 is built from 15 residues. Germline lookup yields CDR1 DFQATT and CDR2 SNEGSKA (reference sequence). V gave up 5 bases and J gave up 2 bases, with 18 bases separating them. The CDR3 protein is CSAPLGPGLNTEAFF. In nucleotides, the CDR3 is TGCAGTGCTCCGTTAGGGCCAGGGCTAAACACTGAAGCTTTCTTT.

This clonotype was observed many times. The chain carries TRBV18 and TRBJ2-1, with TRBD1 identical over 9 bases. There are 15 residues in the CDR3. In germline, CDR1 is KGHSH, CDR2 LQKENI. V lost 2 bases to trimming and J lost 5 bases; unmatched junction nucleotides: 4. In DNA form, the CDR3 reads TGTGCCAGCTCACCAACAGGGGGCATTGACAATGAGCAGTTCTTC. As protein: CASSPTGGIDNEQFF.

This clonotype was counted many times. The gene calls are TRBV11-2 and TRBJ2-7, with 8 bases fitting TRBD1. CDR3 size: 12 residues. CDR1 and CDR2 from the germline V gene are SGHAT and FQNNGV. With 5 bases clipped from V and 7 bases from J, the junction kept 4 bases outside the gene matches. The CDR3 nucleotides read TGTGCCAGCAGCCGGACAGGGTGGGAGCAGTACTTC. The encoded protein is CASSRTGWEQYF.